The 26 T cell receptor beta chains below come from one sample, sequenced in a study of blood T cell repertoires in COVID-19. The table came from immunoSEQ multiplex PCR; TCRdb's copy has only in-frame clones and leaves some out. This table has around 130,000 clones, 86% appearing once. The sample consisted of peripheral blood. Receptor source: a woman between 50 and 59 years old who had recovered from COVID-19.

The chain uses TRBV4-1 and TRBJ2-2; 13 nucleotides agree with TRBD2. Germline values: CDR1 MGHRA, CDR2 YSYEKL. The CDR3 runs to 18 residues. V shed 4 bases, J shed 6 bases, and the junction held 11 bases outside the gene matches. The CDR3 DNA follows: TGCGCCAGCAGCCGCGGGAGGACTAGCGGGAGTTTCGCCGGGGAGCTGTTTTTT. As protein: CASSRGRTSGSFAGELFF.

V is TRBV6-1 and J is TRBJ1-4; weak D call: TRBD1 (6 bases). V was pared by 11 bases and J by 3 bases, with 10 bases between. From germline, CDR1 is MNHNS and CDR2 SASEGT. The CDR3 has 12 amino acids. The CDR3 region is CAGGRANEKLFF. CDR3 DNA: TGTGCCGGGGGCAGAGCTAATGAAAAACTGTTTTTT.

The gene calls are TRBV7-9 and TRBJ2-4, with D maybe TRBD2 (6 bases). The CDR3 is 17 residues long. Trimming took 5 bases from V and 0 from J, leaving 17 bases between them. Germline lookup yields CDR1 SEHNR and CDR2 FQNEAQ (reference sequence). This CDR3 reads CASSPRLSGLAKNIQYF. DNA for the CDR3: TGTGCCAGCAGCCCCCGTCTCTCGGGACTAGCCAAAAACATTCAGTACTTC.

The chain uses TRBV11-3 and TRBJ2-7; D not resolved. The V and J ends lost 5 bases and 0 bases respectively, with 5 bases between them. There are 12 residues in the CDR3. From germline, CDR1 is SGHNT and CDR2 YENEEA. CDR3 amino acids: CASSTSSYEQYF. CDR3 in DNA: TGTGCCAGCAGCACCAGCTCCTACGAGCAGTACTTC.

V and J are TRBV27 and TRBJ1-5, with 7 bases fitting TRBD1. Germline assignment: CDR1 MNHEY and CDR2 SMNVEV (reference sequence). This CDR3 is 14 amino acids long. V lost 6 bases, J lost 3 bases, and 5 bases stayed unmatched. CDR3 DNA sequence: TGTGCCAGCAGGGGGACAGCCTACAATCAGCCCCAGCATTTT. The encoded protein is CASRGTAYNQPQHF.

V gene TRBV18 combines with J gene TRBJ1-4; 9 bases line up with TRBD1. J was trimmed by 7 bases and V by 4 bases; bases with no gene match: 7. This CDR3 is 15 amino acids long. From germline, CDR1 is KGHSH and CDR2 LQKENI. The chain's CDR3 is CASSRTGGFSEKLFF. The CDR3 DNA follows: TGTGCCAGCTCACGAACAGGGGGCTTTAGTGAAAAACTGTTTTTT.

The V and J genes are TRBV5-5 and TRBJ2-7, with 10 bases lining up with TRBD1. CDR3 size: 14 residues. The junction had 2 bases not matched to a gene; V was cut back by 3 bases and J by 2 bases. Germline CDR1 SGHKS, CDR2 YYEKEE (reference sequence). CDR3 sequence (DNA): TGTGCCAGCAGCTGGGACAGGGGCCCCTACGAGCAGTACTTC. Its protein product is CASSWDRGPYEQYF.

V gene TRBV2 combines with J gene TRBJ2-5, with D perhaps matching TRBD2 (5 bases). The CDR3 is made up of 12 amino acids. CDR1 is SNHLY and CDR2 is FYNNEI in the germline V gene. Trimming stripped 6 bases from V and 5 bases from J, with 10 bases between. DNA for the CDR3: TGTGCCAGCAGCTCAGAGCGGGAGACCCAGTACTTC. It specifies CASSSERETQYF.

The chain couples TRBV24-1 to TRBJ2-1; D might be TRBD2 (5 bases). The CDR3 is made up of 12 amino acids. CDR1 KGHDR and CDR2 SFDVKD come from the germline V gene. Trimming removed 9 bases at V and 5 bases at J, with 10 bases between. Written as DNA, the CDR3 is TGTGCCACCTCGGACTTTGACAATGAGCAGTTCTTC. Protein product: CATSDFDNEQFF.

The chain employs TRBV18 and TRBJ1-1, with 7 bases fitting TRBD1. CDR3 size: 14 residues. The V and J ends lost 4 bases and 5 bases, in that order; junction bases with no gene match: 7. CDR1 KGHSH and CDR2 LQKENI come from the germline V gene. CDR3 nucleotide sequence: TGTGCCAGCTCACTGCCGGGACAGAGAACTGAAGCTTTCTTT. Residues: CASSLPGQRTEAFF.

This chain links TRBV9 with TRBJ2-5; D unclear. CDR1 is SGDLS and CDR2 is YYNGEE in the germline V gene. CDR3 length equals 14 residues. V was pared by 1 base and J by 4 bases, with 11 bases between. The CDR3 here is CASSVSTRGETQYF. Written as DNA, the CDR3 is TGTGCCAGCAGCGTATCAACGAGAGGAGAGACCCAGTACTTC.

V is TRBV29-1 and J is TRBJ1-3; tentatively, D is TRBD1 (6 bases). The length of the CDR3 is 11 residues. With 6 bases removed from V and 14 bases from J, the gap between germline ends came to 17 bases. Germline V CDR1 and CDR2: SQVTM, ANQGSEA. The CDR3 DNA reads as TGCAGCGTCCGGGAGGGGGGGAGTGTATATTTT. Translated: CSVREGGSVYF.

J is TRBJ2-7 and V is TRBV6-6, with D tentatively TRBD1 (6 bases). Germline V CDR1 and CDR2: MNHNY, SVGAGI (reference sequence). The length of the CDR3 is 15 residues. Trimming removed 7 bases from V and 3 bases from J, with 19 bases in between. Here the CDR3 reads CASNQQGRNHYEQYF. The DNA of the CDR3 is TGTGCCAGCAACCAACAGGGCCGAAATCACTACGAGCAGTACTTC.

V is TRBV7-2 and J is TRBJ2-1; D is perhaps TRBD2 (5 bases). Trimming pared 2 bases from V and 7 bases from J, leaving 6 bases between. This CDR3 is 12 amino acids long. The V gene's germline CDR1 is SGHTA and CDR2 FQGNSA. CDR3 region: CASSLLANEQFF. As DNA, the CDR3 is TGTGCCAGCAGCTTACTAGCAAATGAGCAGTTCTTC.

This clone was observed once. The gene calls are TRBV19 and TRBJ2-1; TRBD2 matches at 7 bases. V trimming: 5 bases; J trimming: 8 bases; junction bases outside the gene matches: 9. The CDR3 is 14 residues long. Germline values: CDR1 LNHDA, CDR2 SQIVND (reference sequence). CDR3 residues: CASSPGGTYDEQFF. The CDR3 DNA is TGTGCCAGTAGTCCCGGGGGGACTTACGATGAGCAGTTCTTC.

The rearrangement joins TRBV2 to TRBJ1-2; D possibly corresponds to TRBD1 (5 bases). V lost 4 bases to trimming and J lost 0 bases, with 6 bases between them. The CDR3 loop spans 13 amino acids. From germline, CDR1 is SNHLY and CDR2 FYNNEI. The CDR3 loop is CASSAGTNYGYTF. The DNA for the CDR3 is TGTGCCAGCAGTGCAGGGACTAACTATGGCTACACCTTC.

The chain uses TRBV4-1 and TRBJ2-1; 7 bases match TRBD2. Germline V gives CDR1 MGHRA, CDR2 YSYEKL. J was trimmed by 1 base and V by 3 bases; bases with no gene match: 9. The CDR3 is 17 residues long. The CDR3 protein is CASSHLRWTRSYNEQFF. The CDR3 bases are TGCGCCAGCAGCCATCTTCGTTGGACTAGGTCCTACAATGAGCAGTTCTTC.

The rearrangement uses TRBV7-8 and TRBJ1-1; TRBD1 is a possible D gene (6 bases). This CDR3 contains 15 residues. Germline V gene sequence: CDR1 SGHVS, CDR2 FQNEAQ. The V and J ends lost 7 bases and 5 bases respectively, with 20 bases between them. CDR3 region: CASTPMGGLSTEAFF. In nucleotides, the CDR3 is TGTGCCAGCACCCCCATGGGGGGGCTTAGTACTGAAGCTTTCTTT.

The chain combines TRBV7-2 with TRBJ2-5; D gene ambiguous. The V and J ends lost 5 bases and 5 bases respectively, with 15 bases between them. CDR1 is SGHTA, CDR2 FQGNSA, per germline. The CDR3 loop spans 14 amino acids. CDR3 DNA sequence: TGTGCCAGCAGCATCGGGTCCCTTGGGGAGACCCAGTACTTC. Its translation: CASSIGSLGETQYF.

The chain couples TRBV7-3 to TRBJ2-1, with TRBD2 identical over 11 bases. The CDR3 extends over 17 amino acids. Germline CDR1 SGHTA, CDR2 FQGTGA. Trimming at V came to 1 base and at J to 5 bases, leaving 7 bases not matched to a gene. Here the CDR3 DNA reads TGTGCCAGCAGCTTAAGAGTCCGACTAGCGGGGCACAATGAGCAGTTCTTC. This codes for CASSLRVRLAGHNEQFF.

The chain carries TRBV5-1 and TRBJ2-5; 8 bases line up with TRBD2. The CDR3 runs 15 residues. The ends lost 0 bases at V and 7 bases at J; junction bases unmatched: 8. In germline, CDR1 is SGHRS, CDR2 YFSETQ. The CDR3 sequence: CASSLEGLGPRTQYF. DNA of the CDR3: TGCGCCAGCAGCTTGGAGGGACTAGGACCAAGGACCCAGTACTTC.

This sequence joins TRBV30 and TRBJ1-5; tentative D call: TRBD1 (6 bases). V was trimmed by 2 bases and J by 3 bases, leaving 8 bases between them. Germline V gene lookup returns CDR1 GTSNPN and CDR2 SVGIG (reference sequence). The CDR3 is made up of 13 amino acids. CDR3 DNA: TGTGCCTGGAGTCGGGACATCAATCAGCCCCAGCATTTT. Its translation: CAWSRDINQPQHF.

This chain connects TRBV30 to TRBJ2-7; D gene unclear. The germline CDR1 and CDR2 sequences are GTSNPN and SVGIG (reference sequence). The CDR3 is made up of 11 amino acids. The V and J ends lost 1 base and 4 bases respectively, with 5 bases between them. Here the CDR3 DNA reads TGTGCCTGGAGTGGTCATTACGAGCAGTACTTC. It yields the protein CAWSGHYEQYF.

V is TRBV7-9 and J is TRBJ2-1, with a weak D call TRBD2 (6 bases). V shed 1 base and J shed 6 bases, with 13 bases lying between them. Germline CDR1 is SEHNR and CDR2 is FQNEAQ (reference sequence). The CDR3 covers 15 residues. The CDR3 spells CASSLGPGGRNEQFF. CDR3 bases: TGTGCCAGCAGCTTAGGCCCCGGGGGACGCAATGAGCAGTTCTTC.

This chain uses TRBV10-3 with TRBJ1-5; D ambiguous. Per the germline V gene, CDR1 is ENHRY and CDR2 is SYGVKD. Trimming pared 0 bases from V and 4 bases from J, leaving 7 bases between. The CDR3 consists of 14 residues. CDR3 nucleotides: TGTGCCATCAGTGAGTCGGGCGGGAATCAGCCCCAGCATTTT. Protein: CAISESGGNQPQHF.

This rearrangement joins TRBV30 to TRBJ2-7; TRBD2 might be the D (7 bases). The CDR3 spans 14 residues. Germline V lookup: CDR1 GTSNPN, CDR2 SVGIG (reference sequence). Deletions cut 1 base from V and 5 bases from J, with 15 bases between. CDR3 protein: CAWSEGGGVHEQYF. The CDR3 DNA follows: TGTGCCTGGAGTGAGGGGGGGGGTGTCCACGAGCAGTACTTC.